The rows below give T cell receptor beta chains drawn from one sample of a study of blood T cell repertoires in COVID-19. Libraries were prepared by immunoSEQ multiplex PCR; TCRdb keeps only in-frame clonotypes and omits some of them. The sample consists of 100,000 or so clones, around 84% of them appearing once. The specimen was peripheral blood. All receptors come from an elderly woman with acute or convalescent COVID-19. The CDR3 runs from the conserved cysteine through the conserved F or W. Each record gives: V gene, D gene, clone size, J gene, CDR3 protein, CDR3 DNA. A D gene is named only where the DNA matches it firmly. Rows may omit the clone size; those that give it use once, few, many or a size class.

TRBV3-1/TRBV3-2	-	-	TRBJ1-1	CASSQSGLPNTEAFF	TGTGCCAGCAGCCAGTCGGGACTCCCGAACACTGAAGCTTTCTTT
TRBV18	-	-	TRBJ1-3	CASSPTGTSGNTIYF	TGTGCCAGCTCACCTACAGGGACCTCTGGAAACACCATATATTTT
TRBV2	TRBD1	-	TRBJ2-2	CASSARTGNTGELFF	TGTGCCAGCAGTGCCCGGACAGGGAACACCGGGGAGCTGTTTTTT
TRBV7-6	TRBD1	-	TRBJ1-6	CASSLVEGAGSPLHF	TGTGCCAGCAGCTTAGTGGAGGGGGCAGGTTCACCCCTCCACTTT
TRBV19	-	-	TRBJ1-6	CASSQGFNSPLHF	TGTGCCAGCTCTCAGGGGTTTAATTCACCCCTCCACTTT
TRBV28	-	-	TRBJ1-2	CASSLRQNTNYGYTF	TGTGCCAGCAGCCTAAGACAGAACACTAACTATGGCTACACCTTC
TRBV27	-	few	TRBJ1-4	CASSSRTEGEKLFF	TGTGCCAGCAGTTCCCGGACAGAAGGAGAAAAACTGTTTTTT
TRBV5-8	TRBD2	-	TRBJ2-1	CASSLARGESSYNEQFF	TGTGCCAGCAGCTTGGCCCGGGGGGAAAGCTCCTACAATGAGCAGTTCTTC
TRBV12-5	TRBD1	many	TRBJ2-7	CASGLGPTGAYEQYF	TGTGCTAGTGGTTTGGGGCCCACAGGGGCCTACGAGCAGTACTTC
TRBV11-3	TRBD2	-	TRBJ2-2	CASSSGLAGGQTGELFF	TGTGCCAGCAGCTCAGGACTAGCGGGAGGGCAAACCGGGGAGCTGTTTTTT
TRBV5-1	-	-	TRBJ1-2	CASSSQGYGYTF	TGCGCCAGCAGCTCTCAGGGCTATGGCTACACCTTC
TRBV4-2	-	-	TRBJ2-2	CASSQDSVKQGGSGELFF	TGTGCCAGCAGCCAAGATTCAGTGAAACAGGGGGGGTCCGGGGAGCTGTTTTTT
TRBV7-2	-	-	TRBJ2-2	CASSFVAGLMTGELFF	TGTGCCAGCAGCTTCGTGGCGGGACTGATGACCGGGGAGCTGTTTTTT
TRBV21-1	-	-	TRBJ1-2	CASSKVWSGLRGYTF	TGTGCCAGCAGCAAAGTATGGTCGGGACTGCGTGGCTACACCTTC
TRBV15	-	-	TRBJ2-2	CATTHRGGAGELFF	TGTGCCACCACCCACCGCGGGGGCGCCGGGGAGCTGTTTTTT
TRBV19	TRBD1	once	TRBJ1-4	CASSPWDRGPEKLFF	TGTGCCAGTAGTCCTTGGGACAGGGGGCCTGAAAAACTGTTTTTT
TRBV5-1	TRBD1	-	TRBJ1-1	CASSLAGTGVGTEAFF	TGCGCCAGCAGCTTGGCAGGGACAGGGGTTGGGACTGAAGCTTTCTTT
TRBV11-3	TRBD1	few	TRBJ1-4	CASSRTGVNEKLFF	TGTGCCAGCAGCAGGACAGGGGTTAATGAAAAACTGTTTTTT
TRBV28	-	-	TRBJ1-4	CASSFRFRDFGEKLFF	TGTGCCAGCAGTTTTAGATTCAGAGATTTCGGGGAAAAACTGTTTTTT
TRBV19	-	-	TRBJ1-5	CASSMRSSRDNQPQHF	TGTGCCAGTAGTATGAGGTCATCCCGAGACAATCAGCCCCAGCATTTT
TRBV11-2	TRBD1	-	TRBJ2-3	CASSFREGGRDTQYF	TGTGCCAGCAGCTTTAGGGAAGGGGGCAGAGATACGCAGTATTTT
TRBV2	TRBD2	-	TRBJ2-1	CASFPGLASYNEQFF	TGTGCCAGTTTTCCGGGACTAGCGTCCTACAATGAGCAGTTCTTC
TRBV24-1	TRBD1	-	TRBJ1-2	CATSDRTGVIGYTF	TGTGCCACCAGTGATCGGACAGGGGTGATTGGCTACACCTTC
TRBV10-2	-	-	TRBJ1-5	CASSDTDKDQPQHF	TGCGCCAGCAGTGATACGGACAAAGATCAGCCCCAGCATTTT
TRBV12-3/TRBV12-4	TRBD2	-	TRBJ2-5	CASTIAGQETQYF	TGTGCCAGCACGATAGCGGGACAAGAGACCCAGTACTTC
TRBV4-3	-	-	TRBJ1-6	CASSQGQYNSPLHF	TGCGCCAGCAGCCAAGGACAGTATAATTCACCCCTCCACTTT
TRBV7-6	-	-	TRBJ2-5	CASSPRGTQYF	TGTGCCAGCAGCCCTCGAGGGACCCAGTACTTC
TRBV28	-	-	TRBJ2-7	CASSLSSYEQYF	TGTGCCAGCAGCCTGAGCTCCTACGAGCAGTACTTC
TRBV10-1	TRBD2	-	TRBJ2-1	CASSAGGGNEQFF	TGCGCCAGCAGTGCGGGGGGTGGCAATGAGCAGTTCTTC
TRBV4-1	TRBD1	-	TRBJ1-2	CASSQVGQGVGYGYTF	TGCGCCAGCAGCCAAGTGGGACAGGGGGTCGGCTATGGCTACACCTTC
TRBV6-5	-	few	TRBJ2-1	CASRKERAHYNEQFF	TGTGCCAGCAGGAAAGAGCGGGCCCACTACAATGAGCAGTTCTTC
TRBV28	-	-	TRBJ2-1	CASWDSTNEQFF	TGTGCGAGCTGGGACTCCACCAATGAGCAGTTCTTC
TRBV18	TRBD1	-	TRBJ1-3	CASSPRQGATGNTIYF	TGTGCCAGCTCACCAAGGCAGGGGGCAACTGGAAACACCATATATTTT
TRBV6-2/TRBV6-3	-	-	TRBJ2-3	CASSPDRGKTDTQYF	TGTGCCAGCAGCCCCGATCGGGGGAAAACAGATACGCAGTATTTT
TRBV6-6	TRBD1	-	TRBJ1-5	CASSSRDRGSQPQHF	TGTGCCAGCAGCTCCCGGGACAGGGGAAGCCAGCCCCAGCATTTT
TRBV6-6	-	-	TRBJ2-3	CASRPAGPDTQYF	TGTGCCAGCAGGCCAGCAGGGCCAGATACGCAGTATTTT
TRBV7-2	-	few	TRBJ1-2	CASSLIRGQGYTF	TGTGCCAGCAGCTTAATCAGGGGTCAAGGCTACACCTTC
TRBV24-1	TRBD1	once	TRBJ2-7	CATSDPRDRGVYEQYF	TGTGCCACCAGTGATCCGAGGGACAGAGGGGTATACGAGCAGTACTTC
TRBV5-1	TRBD1	-	TRBJ2-3	CASTGTGVDTQYF	TGCGCCAGTACCGGGACAGGGGTCGATACGCAGTATTTT
TRBV13	TRBD2	few	TRBJ2-1	CASSLRGSGRVPDNEQFF	TGTGCCAGCAGCCTACGCGGAAGCGGGAGGGTGCCCGACAATGAGCAGTTCTTC
TRBV7-8	TRBD2	-	TRBJ2-4	CASSLLAGLAKNIQYF	TGTGCCAGCAGCTTACTAGCGGGACTAGCCAAAAACATTCAGTACTTC
TRBV27	-	few	TRBJ2-3	CASNGNRERGTDTQYF	TGTGCCAGCAACGGAAACAGGGAGAGAGGCACAGATACGCAGTATTTT
TRBV19	TRBD2	-	TRBJ2-7	CASSRTSGSLDEQYF	TGTGCCAGTAGCAGGACTAGCGGGAGTTTAGACGAGCAGTACTTC
TRBV28	TRBD1	-	TRBJ1-5	CASSPTGVSNQPQHF	TGTGCCAGCAGCCCGACAGGGGTTAGCAATCAGCCCCAGCATTTT
TRBV11-3	-	-	TRBJ2-2	CASSLGSGAGDTGELFF	TGTGCCAGCAGCTTAGGATCCGGGGCAGGGGACACCGGGGAGCTGTTTTTT
TRBV18	-	-	TRBJ2-7	CASSPLKSVVYEQYF	TGTGCCAGCTCACCACTCAAGAGTGTGGTCTACGAGCAGTACTTC